The 24 T cell receptor beta chains given below trace back to one sample, sequenced in a study of blood T cell repertoires in COVID-19. TCRdb's copy holds only in-frame clones and misses some; the assay was immunoSEQ multiplex PCR. The top ten clones hold less than 15% of a sample with 100,000 to 120,000 clones, 85% of them seen once. Sequencing was carried out using peripheral blood. The receptors were sampled from a human donor in a cohort sampled during active COVID-19.

This chain links TRBV19 with TRBJ1-1, with TRBD1 identical over 7 bases. V lost 2 bases, J lost 5 bases, and 5 bases stayed unmatched. The CDR3 is 14 residues long. The V gene's germline CDR1 is LNHDA and CDR2 SQIVND (reference sequence). The CDR3 loop reads CASSISGGTTEAFF. The CDR3 DNA follows: TGTGCCAGTAGTATATCAGGGGGGACGACTGAAGCTTTCTTT. The full variable domain, rest sourced from reference TRBV19 and TRBJ1-1, is DGGITQSPKYLFRKEGQNVTLSCEQNLNHDAMYWYRQDPGQGLRLIYYSQIVNDFQKGDIAEGYSVSREKKESFPLTVTSAQKNPTAFYLCASSISGGTTEAFFGQGTRLTVV.

The J gene is TRBJ1-2, the V gene TRBV5-1; the D gene is possibly TRBD1 (5 bases). Trimming removed 6 bases at V and 4 bases at J, with 13 bases between. The CDR3 loop spans 13 amino acids. Germline-derived CDR1 and CDR2 are SGHRS and YFSETQ. CDR3 protein: CASNPGGSYGYTF. CDR3 sequence (DNA): TGCGCCAGCAACCCTGGGGGGAGCTATGGCTACACCTTC.

The chain links TRBV7-2 to TRBJ1-4, with 7 bases that match TRBD1. The CDR3 contains 14 residues. V shed 4 bases and J 5 bases; nucleotides not matched to a gene: 4. Germline values: CDR1 SGHTA, CDR2 FQGNSA. Here the CDR3 DNA reads TGTGCCAGCAGCTCTGGGACAGTCAATGAAAAACTGTTTTTT. This encodes CASSSGTVNEKLFF.

The rearrangement uses TRBV2 and TRBJ1-2; TRBD1 agrees at 9 bases. Germline CDR1 reads SNHLY; CDR2 reads FYNNEI. With V trimmed by 3 bases and J by 0 bases, 11 bases remained unmatched. The CDR3 runs 18 residues. CDR3 DNA: TGTGCCAGCAGTGACCTGGGCCCCCGGACAGGGGCTAACTATGGCTACACCTTC. The encoded protein is CASSDLGPRTGANYGYTF.

The chain is built from TRBV6-6 and TRBJ2-7; D call uncertain. Trimming removed 6 bases from V and 6 bases from J, with 21 bases in between. Germline V gene data show CDR1 as MNHNY and CDR2 as SVGAGI (reference sequence). CDR3 length equals 15 residues. The DNA for the CDR3 is TGTGCCAGCAGCTCCGGCCCTAGATTCGGGTTCGAGCAGTACTTC. The encoded protein is CASSSGPRFGFEQYF.

This rearrangement joins TRBV11-2 to TRBJ2-7; 8 positions match TRBD1. J gave up 1 base and V 5 bases, and 7 bases lay outside the gene matches. The germline V gene encodes CDR1 SGHAT and CDR2 FQNNGV. The CDR3 runs 15 residues. The CDR3 reads CASSRNRGSSYEQYF. The CDR3 DNA sequence: TGTGCCAGCAGCCGTAACAGGGGGAGTTCCTACGAGCAGTACTTC.

The rearrangement uses TRBV19 and TRBJ2-1; D is perhaps TRBD1 (5 bases). V was trimmed by 8 bases and J by 4 bases, leaving 9 bases between them. The CDR3 spans 12 residues. The germline CDR1 and CDR2 sequences are LNHDA and SQIVND (reference sequence). CDR3 in DNA: TGTGCCAGTCTGGACATTTACAATGAGCAGTTCTTC. It is translated as CASLDIYNEQFF.

This clone was observed once. The chain couples TRBV9 to TRBJ1-4; D is undetermined. V shed 2 bases and J shed 4 bases, with 9 bases lying between them. The V gene's germline CDR1 is SGDLS and CDR2 YYNGEE. The CDR3 totals 14 residues. CDR3 amino acids: CASSVGSFNEKLFF. The CDR3 nucleotides are TGTGCCAGCAGCGTGGGGAGCTTTAATGAAAAACTGTTTTTT.

The chain uses TRBV3-1 (or the pseudogene TRBV3-2) and TRBJ2-7, with 9 bases matching TRBD2. V lost 1 base to trimming and J lost 5 bases; unmatched junction nucleotides: 3. The CDR3 is made up of 14 amino acids. CDR1 and CDR2 (germline): LGHDT, YNNKEL (reference sequence). CDR3 nucleotide sequence: TGTGCCAGCAGCCAAGGAGCGGGGGGCGACGAGCAGTACTTC. This gives the protein CASSQGAGGDEQYF.

This clone occurred once. The chain is built from TRBV28 and TRBJ1-5; D might be TRBD1 (6 bases). CDR1 is MDHEN and CDR2 is SYDVKM in the germline V gene. The CDR3 extends over 14 amino acids. Trimming cost V 7 bases and J 5 bases, with 15 bases left between them. CDR3 bases: TGTGCCAGCATTACGGACAGTAATCATCAGCCCCAGCATTTT. This encodes CASITDSNHQPQHF.

The V call is TRBV9, the J call TRBJ2-1, with TRBD1 matching over 8 bases. There are 16 residues in the CDR3. Germline V gene data show CDR1 as SGDLS and CDR2 as YYNGEE. J gave up 5 bases and V 3 bases, and 10 bases lay outside the gene matches. CDR3 nucleotide sequence: TGTGCCAGCAGCGGCCTCTGGGACAGGCTCAACAATGAGCAGTTCTTC. Translating gives CASSGLWDRLNNEQFF. Based on the CDR3 plus reference TRBV9 and TRBJ2-1, the full variable domain is DSGVTQTPKHLITATGQRVTLRCSPRSGDLSVYWYQQSLDQGLQFLIQYYNGEERAKGNILERFSAQQFPDLHSELNLSSLELGDSALYFCASSGLWDRLNNEQFFGPGTRLTVL.

In its sample, this clone was seen once. The chain links TRBV19 to TRBJ2-2; TRBD2 matches 9 bases. Trimming at V came to 3 bases and at J to 0 bases, leaving 8 bases not matched to a gene. Per the germline V gene, CDR1 is LNHDA and CDR2 is SQIVND (reference sequence). The CDR3 runs to 18 residues. The CDR3 coding sequence is TGTGCCAGTAGTATGAGGAGCGGGGGGACCCCGAACACCGGGGAGCTGTTTTTT. This translates into CASSMRSGGTPNTGELFF. The full variable domain, its missing parts supplied by reference TRBV19 and TRBJ2-2, is DGGITQSPKYLFRKEGQNVTLSCEQNLNHDAMYWYRQDPGQGLRLIYYSQIVNDFQKGDIAEGYSVSREKKESFPLTVTSAQKNPTAFYLCASSMRSGGTPNTGELFFGEGSRLTVL.

This chain joins TRBV10-3 and TRBJ1-1, with D tentatively TRBD1 (6 bases). From germline, CDR1 is ENHRY and CDR2 SYGVKD. V lost 4 bases to trimming and J lost 0 bases, with 9 bases between them. The CDR3 sequence is 14 residues long. In DNA, the CDR3 is TGTGCCATCAGTGGGGACACATTGAACACTGAAGCTTTCTTT. It encodes CAISGDTLNTEAFF.

The V gene is TRBV3-1 (or the pseudogene TRBV3-2), the J gene TRBJ1-3; possible D gene TRBD1, 6 bases. From germline, CDR1 is LGHDT and CDR2 YNNKEL (reference sequence). V shed 4 bases and J shed 3 bases, with 10 bases lying between them. This CDR3 has 14 residues. CDR3 amino acids: CASSRRGLGNTIYF. The CDR3 nucleotides read TGTGCCAGCAGCCGCAGGGGCCTTGGAAACACCATATATTTT.

The chain links TRBV5-8 to TRBJ1-6, with TRBD1 as a possible D gene (6 bases). The CDR3 runs to 15 residues. Trimming shortened V by 3 bases and J by 0 bases, and 7 bases separated the two germline ends. The germline gives CDR1 SGHTS, CDR2 YDEGEE. In DNA form, the CDR3 reads TGTGCCAGCAGCTCACAGGGCTCCTATAATTCACCCCTCCACTTT. The encoded protein is CASSSQGSYNSPLHF.

This CDR3 reads CAISDRTGEEQYF. DNA of the CDR3: TGTGCCATCAGTGACAGGACAGGGGAAGAGCAGTACTTC. The gene calls are TRBV10-3 and TRBJ2-7; 9 bases are a match to TRBD1. V lost 3 bases to trimming and J lost 7 bases; unmatched junction nucleotides: 4. Germline lookup yields CDR1 ENHRY and CDR2 SYGVKD. This CDR3 spans 13 amino acids.

This chain uses TRBV27 with TRBJ1-2; D call uncertain. Germline values: CDR1 MNHEY, CDR2 SMNVEV (reference sequence). Trimming left V 4 bases short and J 1 base short, with 13 bases between. The CDR3 runs 15 residues. The CDR3 is CASSSQSAHNYGYTF. The CDR3 bases are TGTGCCAGCAGTTCCCAGAGCGCGCATAACTATGGCTACACCTTC.

This sequence joins TRBV6-6 and TRBJ2-1; 10 positions agree with TRBD2. The V gene's germline CDR1 is MNHNY and CDR2 SVGAGI (reference sequence). The CDR3 runs to 21 residues. After removal of 5 bases from V and 0 bases from J, the junction contained 19 bases not matched to a gene. The CDR3 DNA is TGTGCCAGCAGTCTTGAGCTCCAGCGGGGGGGTTCACTTCGCTCCTACAATGAGCAGTTCTTC. This codes for CASSLELQRGGSLRSYNEQFF.

The chain's CDR3 is CASSVGEGGGSTDTQYF. The CDR3 DNA reads TGTGCCAGCAGCGTAGGAGAGGGCGGGGGGAGCACAGATACGCAGTATTTT. The V call is TRBV9, the J call TRBJ2-3; the match to TRBD2 covers 8 bases. The V and J ends lost 0 bases and 0 bases, in that order; junction bases with no gene match: 6. CDR3 length equals 17 residues. The V gene's germline CDR1 is SGDLS and CDR2 YYNGEE.

This chain uses TRBV29-1 with TRBJ2-7; 7 positions agree with TRBD1. Germline-derived CDR1 and CDR2 are SQVTM and ANQGSEA. The CDR3 totals 13 residues. Germline trimming cut 4 bases from V and 3 bases from J; bases unmatched to any gene: 6. The CDR3 nucleotides read TGCAGCGTTGTAAAACAGGGGAACTACGAGCAGTACTTC. Protein sequence: CSVVKQGNYEQYF.

The V gene is TRBV19, the J gene TRBJ1-2; TRBD1 aligns across 7 bases. The junction had 8 bases not matched to a gene; V was cut back by 6 bases and J by 7 bases. The CDR3 is made up of 13 amino acids. Germline lookup yields CDR1 LNHDA and CDR2 SQIVND (reference sequence). Written as DNA, the CDR3 is TGTGCCAGTAGCGCTGACAGGGATCGTGGCTACACCTTC. Translating it yields CASSADRDRGYTF.

In this sample, this clone turned up once. The chain combines TRBV7-2 with TRBJ2-7; 8 bases map to TRBD2. Germline trimming cut 2 bases from V and 0 bases from J; bases unmatched to any gene: 3. The germline gives CDR1 SGHTA, CDR2 FQGNSA. The CDR3 length is 15 residues. The CDR3 protein is CASSLRTSSSYEQYF. In DNA form, the CDR3 reads TGTGCCAGCAGCTTACGGACTAGCAGCTCCTACGAGCAGTACTTC.

This chain connects TRBV30 to TRBJ2-1; TRBD2 is a possible D gene (6 bases). The germline gives CDR1 GTSNPN, CDR2 SVGIG (reference sequence). This CDR3 comprises 13 residues. Trimming shortened V by 5 bases and J by 7 bases, and 15 bases separated the two germline ends. In DNA, the CDR3 is TGTGCCTGGTCGTCAGGAGGGAGAAATGAGCAGTTCTTC. It codes for CAWSSGGRNEQFF.

This clone was counted between two and nine times. V gene TRBV10-1 combines with J gene TRBJ2-2, with TRBD2 matching over 7 bases. The germline gives CDR1 WNHNN, CDR2 SYGVQD (reference sequence). This CDR3 contains 15 residues. With V trimmed by 3 bases and J by 4 bases, 5 bases remained unmatched. The CDR3 reads CASSDRREGTGELFF. CDR3 nucleotide sequence: TGCGCCAGCAGTGATCGGAGGGAGGGCACCGGGGAGCTGTTTTTT.